These 14 T cell receptor beta chains came from one sample sequenced in a study of cytomegalovirus exposure and HLA in healthy donors listed by TCRdb under 2017. Receptor amplification or capture employed the immunoSEQ multiplex PCR assay. As stored in TCRdb, this immuneACCESS dataset retains in-frame rearrangements with V and J assigned. A fraction of the clones does not appear; measured against another copy, unresolved V genes explain less than half of the discrepancy, and the remainder lacks a known reason. A total of 43,000 or so clones appear in this sample, approximately 90% of them only once. Clones ranked in the top ten supply 5.5% to 6.5% of the sample. What was sequenced was PBMCs. The receptor set was obtained from a young man in good health and CMV-seronegative.

V gene TRBV25-1 combines with J gene TRBJ1-1, with 7 bases lining up with TRBD1. CDR3 length: 15 residues. Per germline, CDR1 MGHDK and CDR2 SYGVNS. V was clipped by 2 bases and J by 3 bases; unmatched bases: 6. This CDR3 is CASSERQGLDTEAFF. DNA of the CDR3: TGTGCCAGCAGTGAAAGACAGGGATTGGACACTGAAGCTTTCTTT.

This chain links TRBV7-3 with TRBJ2-4; maybe TRBD1 (5 bases). CDR1 is SGHTA and CDR2 is FQGTGA in the germline V gene. The CDR3 runs to 14 residues. V dropped 1 base and J dropped 8 bases, with 12 bases sitting between them. CDR3 bases: TGTGCCAGCAGCTTAAACCCCAGGGAAGACATTCAGTACTTC. Protein product: CASSLNPREDIQYF.

The CDR3 here is CASSLGLTSGSSYEQYF. The CDR3 DNA is TGCGCCAGCAGCTTGGGCCTTACTAGCGGGAGCTCCTACGAGCAGTACTTC. The J gene is TRBJ2-7, the V gene TRBV5-1, with 11 bases aligning to TRBD2. The CDR3 covers 17 residues. Germline V gives CDR1 SGHRS, CDR2 YFSETQ. Germline trimming cut 0 bases from V and 0 bases from J; bases unmatched to any gene: 5.

The chain employs TRBV29-1 and TRBJ2-3, with a weak D call TRBD1 (5 bases). Per germline, CDR1 SQVTM and CDR2 ANQGSEA. The CDR3 length is 15 residues. V lost 6 bases and J 0 bases, leaving 16 bases between the germline ends. Written as DNA, the CDR3 is TGCAGCGTGGTCCTGACGGACACGAGCACAGATACGCAGTATTTT. Amino acid sequence: CSVVLTDTSTDTQYF.

This clone has more than one count but fewer than ten. The chain has TRBV19 and TRBJ1-2; D not certain. Germline lookup yields CDR1 LNHDA and CDR2 SQIVND (reference sequence). The ends were cut back, 10 bases at V and 2 bases at J, with 11 bases in the middle. The CDR3 length is 12 residues. CDR3 region: CATLNGNYGYTF. The CDR3 DNA follows: TGTGCCACACTCAACGGGAACTATGGCTACACCTTC.

The gene calls are TRBV7-6 and TRBJ1-1, with unresolved D. The germline V gene has CDR1 SGHVS and CDR2 FNYEAQ. V lost 1 base to trimming and J lost 4 bases, with 10 bases between them. The CDR3 is 14 amino acids. The CDR3 DNA is TGTGCCAGCAGCTTAGGCCTTTCCGGCACTGAAGCTTTCTTT. Residues: CASSLGLSGTEAFF.

The rearrangement uses TRBV15 and TRBJ1-1, with no clear D. The CDR3 runs 12 residues. The V end lost 1 base, the J end lost 7 bases, and 7 bases lay between the germline ends. Germline values: CDR1 LNHNV, CDR2 YYDKDF (reference sequence). The CDR3 loop is CATSRVSNEAFF. The CDR3 DNA reads TGTGCCACCAGCAGAGTTTCTAATGAAGCTTTCTTT.

The V and J genes are TRBV19 and TRBJ1-5; D is undetermined. The V end was cut by 7 bases, the J end by 1 base, with 14 bases between. Germline assignment: CDR1 LNHDA and CDR2 SQIVND (reference sequence). The CDR3 runs to 15 residues. The CDR3 sequence is CASKRATVSNQPQHF. The CDR3 DNA is TGTGCCAGTAAGCGAGCAACGGTAAGCAATCAGCCCCAGCATTTT.

The chain uses TRBV6-1 and TRBJ1-3; D possibly corresponds to TRBD1 (6 bases). Per germline, CDR1 MNHNS and CDR2 SASEGT. The CDR3 has 15 residues. V shed 5 bases and J shed 0 bases, with 11 bases lying between them. CDR3 nucleotide sequence: TGTGCCAGCAGTCAGAGACAGGACTCTGGAAACACCATATATTTT. Its protein product is CASSQRQDSGNTIYF.

The chain is built from TRBV7-6 and TRBJ2-5; D may be TRBD2 (6 bases). The V gene's germline CDR1 is SGHVS and CDR2 FNYEAQ. The V end was cut by 5 bases, the J end by 1 base, with 14 bases between. There are 15 residues in the CDR3. The CDR3 spells CASSTRDWVQETQYF. In nucleotides, the CDR3 is TGTGCCAGCAGCACGAGGGACTGGGTCCAAGAGACCCAGTACTTC.

This rearrangement joins TRBV6-1 to TRBJ2-5, with 14 bases fitting TRBD2. TRBJ2-7 matches the DNA end more closely, so the J call is doubtful. Germline CDR1 MNHNS, CDR2 SASEGT. The CDR3 runs to 19 residues. The CDR3: CASSEEGLAGVVGTYEQYF. The CDR3 bases are TGTGCCAGCAGTGAAGAGGGACTAGCGGGAGTGGTTGGGACCTACGAGCAGTACTTC.

The chain links TRBV27 to TRBJ2-7, with D perhaps TRBD1 (5 bases). The germline gives CDR1 MNHEY, CDR2 SMNVEV (reference sequence). The V and J ends lost 2 bases and 2 bases respectively, with 13 bases between them. The length of the CDR3 is 15 residues. CDR3 loop: CASSLRYQGPYEQYF. The DNA of the CDR3 is TGTGCCAGCAGTTTAAGGTACCAGGGTCCCTACGAGCAGTACTTC.

This chain uses TRBV29-1 with TRBJ2-3; D may be TRBD1 (5 bases). The CDR3 has 11 amino acids. Germline CDR1 reads SQVTM; CDR2 reads ANQGSEA. V lost 8 bases to trimming and J lost 4 bases, with 10 bases between them. The CDR3 is CSSRGADTQYF. Here the CDR3 DNA reads TGCAGCTCTAGGGGCGCAGATACGCAGTATTTT.

V gene TRBV27 combines with J gene TRBJ2-1; the D is unclear. The CDR3 spans 13 residues. Germline CDR1 and CDR2: MNHEY and SMNVEV (reference sequence). The V and J ends lost 7 bases and 3 bases respectively, with 10 bases between them. The CDR3 DNA sequence: TGTGCCAGCACCTACAGCCTCTACAATGAGCAGTTCTTC. This codes for CASTYSLYNEQFF.